A selection of T cell receptor beta chains follows, all from one sample in a study of cytomegalovirus exposure and HLA in healthy donors. Measured with immunoSEQ multiplex PCR; TCRdb has only the in-frame clones, and not every one. Here the sample spans about 220,000 clones, around nine tenths being singletons. The sequencing input was PBMCs. The source of these receptors is a woman aged 18 to 35 in good health and CMV-seronegative. Both conserved end residues are part of each CDR3. A D gene is named only where the DNA matches it firmly. A row's size may be missing; if present it is once, few, many or a size class.

D: TRBD2; J: TRBJ2-1; V: TRBV7-2; size: -; CDR3: CASSLGSGGNEQFF; DNA: TGTGCCAGCAGCTTGGGTAGCGGGGGGAATGAGCAGTTCTTC
D: -; J: TRBJ2-7; V: TRBV10-3; size: -; CDR3: CAIRNRETYEQYF; DNA: TGTGCCATCAGGAACAGGGAGACGTACGAGCAGTACTTC
D: TRBD1; J: TRBJ1-3; V: TRBV2; size: -; CDR3: CASIRTGTGNTIYF; DNA: TGTGCCAGCATTAGGACAGGGACTGGAAACACCATATATTTT
D: -; J: TRBJ2-7; V: TRBV6-6; size: once; CDR3: CASSSPGAGRYEQYF; DNA: TGTGCCAGCAGTTCCCCAGGTGCAGGGAGGTACGAGCAGTACTTC
D: TRBD2; J: TRBJ2-7; V: TRBV6-5; size: -; CDR3: CASSPGTSGPYEQYF; DNA: TGTGCCAGCAGCCCCGGGACTAGCGGACCCTACGAGCAGTACTTC
D: -; J: TRBJ1-2; V: TRBV11-1; size: -; CDR3: CASSLGSTAGYTF; DNA: TGTGCCAGCAGCTTAGGGTCGACAGCTGGCTACACCTTC
D: TRBD1; J: TRBJ2-2; V: TRBV5-4; size: once; CDR3: CASSGRQGIVTGELFF; DNA: TGTGCCAGCAGCGGCCGACAGGGAATCGTCACCGGGGAGCTGTTTTTT
D: TRBD1; J: TRBJ2-7; V: TRBV5-4; size: once; CDR3: CASSLGQTGAAWGEQYF; DNA: TGTGCCAGCAGCTTGGGACAAACAGGGGCCGCCTGGGGCGAGCAGTACTTC
D: TRBD2; J: TRBJ2-7; V: TRBV27; size: -; CDR3: CASSFLAGVYEQYF; DNA: TGTGCCAGCAGTTTCCTAGCGGGAGTGTACGAGCAGTACTTC
D: -; J: TRBJ2-7; V: TRBV14; size: -; CDR3: CASSQDYVLAGDYEQYF; DNA: TGTGCCAGCAGCCAAGATTATGTACTAGCTGGGGACTACGAGCAGTACTTC
D: -; J: TRBJ1-1; V: TRBV10-2; size: -; CDR3: CASRATNRGTEAFF; DNA: TGCGCCAGCAGAGCTACAAATCGGGGAACTGAAGCTTTCTTT
D: -; J: TRBJ2-5; V: TRBV5-4; size: -; CDR3: CASSLSSRQGGTQYF; DNA: TGTGCCAGCAGCTTGTCATCCCGGCAGGGGGGGACCCAGTACTTC
D: -; J: TRBJ2-1; V: TRBV18; size: few; CDR3: CASSSSRAGGEQFF; DNA: TGTGCCAGCTCCTCCTCCCGGGCTGGGGGGGAGCAGTTCTTC
D: -; J: TRBJ2-1; V: TRBV5-6; size: -; CDR3: CASSFSRDNEQFF; DNA: TGTGCCAGCAGCTTCTCTCGGGACAATGAGCAGTTCTTC
D: TRBD2; J: TRBJ2-5; V: TRBV7-9; size: -; CDR3: CASSPPAGGHETQYF; DNA: TGTGCCAGCAGCCCCCCAGCGGGAGGACATGAGACCCAGTACTTC
D: -; J: TRBJ2-1; V: TRBV29-1; size: -; CDR3: CSVEDLDSDNEQFF; DNA: TGCAGCGTTGAAGATCTGGACAGCGACAATGAGCAGTTCTTC
D: TRBD2; J: TRBJ2-7; V: TRBV28; size: -; CDR3: CASSPSGPSPEQYF; DNA: TGTGCCAGCAGTCCTAGCGGACCTTCCCCCGAGCAGTACTTC
D: -; J: TRBJ2-3; V: TRBV9; size: -; CDR3: CASSVAAGSTDTQYF; DNA: TGTGCCAGCAGCGTAGCAGCGGGTTCCACAGATACGCAGTATTTT
D: TRBD1; J: TRBJ2-7; V: TRBV23-1; size: -; CDR3: CASGPGQGAHEQYF; DNA: TGCGCCAGCGGACCGGGACAGGGTGCTCACGAGCAGTACTTC
D: TRBD1; J: TRBJ1-5; V: TRBV13; size: -; CDR3: CASSLGPGTGNQPQHF; DNA: TGTGCCAGCAGCTTGGGGCCGGGGACAGGGAATCAGCCCCAGCATTTT
D: TRBD1; J: TRBJ1-3; V: TRBV19; size: -; CDR3: CASAGTGDSPGNTIYF; DNA: TGTGCCAGTGCCGGGACAGGGGACTCCCCCGGAAACACCATATATTTT
D: TRBD1; J: TRBJ2-5; V: TRBV30; size: -; CDR3: CAWSGDSQETQYF; DNA: TGTGCCTGGAGCGGGGACAGCCAAGAGACCCAGTACTTC
D: TRBD1; J: TRBJ2-6; V: TRBV30; size: once; CDR3: CAWSSGTGGFSGANVLTF; DNA: TGTGCCTGGAGTTCCGGGACAGGGGGATTCTCTGGGGCCAACGTCCTGACTTTC
D: -; J: TRBJ2-7; V: TRBV9; size: -; CDR3: CASSDGASPSYEQYF; DNA: TGTGCCAGCAGCGACGGTGCATCCCCCTCCTACGAGCAGTACTTC
D: TRBD2; J: TRBJ2-7; V: TRBV5-1; size: -; CDR3: CASSWTSGPSYEQYF; DNA: TGCGCCAGCAGCTGGACTAGCGGACCCTCCTACGAGCAGTACTTC
D: -; J: TRBJ2-7; V: TRBV4-3; size: -; CDR3: CASSQARGANYEQYF; DNA: TGCGCCAGCAGCCAAGCCCGGGGAGCCAACTACGAGCAGTACTTC
D: -; J: TRBJ2-3; V: TRBV2; size: -; CDR3: CAIRLSPTDTQYF; DNA: TGTGCCATACGACTTTCCCCCACAGATACGCAGTATTTT
D: -; J: TRBJ2-2; V: TRBV7-6; size: -; CDR3: CASSKQGFATGELFF; DNA: TGTGCCAGCAGCAAACAGGGTTTTGCCACCGGGGAGCTGTTTTTT
D: TRBD2; J: TRBJ2-2; V: TRBV19; size: -; CDR3: CASSVRTGGDTGELFF; DNA: TGTGCCAGTAGTGTTCGTACGGGAGGAGACACCGGGGAGCTGTTTTTT
D: -; J: TRBJ1-1; V: TRBV5-4; size: once; CDR3: CASSLAPGMNTEAFF; DNA: TGTGCCAGCAGCTTGGCCCCGGGAATGAACACTGAAGCTTTCTTT
D: -; J: TRBJ1-4; V: TRBV2; size: -; CDR3: CASKLRGLNEKLFF; DNA: TGTGCCAGCAAACTCAGGGGCCTCAATGAAAAACTGTTTTTT
D: TRBD1; J: TRBJ2-2; V: TRBV5-1; size: once; CDR3: CASSLAPTGATTGELFF; DNA: TGCGCCAGCAGCTTGGCGCCGACAGGGGCGACCACCGGGGAGCTGTTTTTT
D: TRBD2; J: TRBJ2-7; V: TRBV14; size: -; CDR3: CASSQDTASGVSEQYF; DNA: TGTGCCAGCAGCCAAGATACGGCTAGCGGAGTATCAGAGCAGTACTTC
D: TRBD1; J: TRBJ2-3; V: TRBV30; size: -; CDR3: CAWSRDRGSADTQYF; DNA: TGTGCCTGGAGCCGAGACAGGGGCAGCGCAGATACGCAGTATTTT
D: TRBD1; J: TRBJ2-5; V: TRBV5-8; size: -; CDR3: CASSLVSGGTKETQYF; DNA: TGTGCCAGCAGCTTGGTTTCAGGGGGTACTAAAGAGACCCAGTACTTC
D: -; J: TRBJ2-3; V: TRBV10-3; size: -; CDR3: CAISPSNSDTQYF; DNA: TGTGCCATCAGTCCAAGTAACTCAGATACGCAGTATTTT
D: TRBD2; J: TRBJ2-7; V: TRBV9; size: -; CDR3: CASSVGGSGGEQYF; DNA: TGTGCCAGCAGCGTAGGAGGGTCGGGGGGCGAGCAGTACTTC
D: TRBD2; J: TRBJ2-3; V: TRBV28; size: -; CDR3: CASSPQAGASTDTQYF; DNA: TGTGCCAGCAGTCCCCAAGCGGGGGCTAGCACAGATACGCAGTATTTT
D: TRBD2; J: TRBJ2-1; V: TRBV4-3; size: -; CDR3: CASSRGLAGRNEQFF; DNA: TGCGCCAGCAGCCGAGGACTAGCGGGACGGAATGAGCAGTTCTTC
D: -; J: TRBJ1-2; V: TRBV9; size: once; CDR3: CASSVEQGDYGYTF; DNA: TGTGCCAGCAGCGTAGAACAGGGTGACTATGGCTACACCTTC
D: TRBD2; J: TRBJ2-7; V: TRBV18; size: -; CDR3: CASSRTGTSGWEQYF; DNA: TGTGCCAGCTCGCGAACCGGGACTAGCGGATGGGAGCAGTACTTC
D: TRBD2; J: TRBJ2-7; V: TRBV5-6; size: -; CDR3: CASRIWGGRDEQYF; DNA: TGTGCCAGCAGGATTTGGGGCGGGAGAGACGAGCAGTACTTC
D: -; J: TRBJ1-1; V: TRBV11-2; size: -; CDR3: CASSSGGTEAFF; DNA: TGTGCCAGCAGCTCCGGGGGCACTGAAGCTTTCTTT
D: -; J: TRBJ1-2; V: TRBV10-3; size: -; CDR3: CAISEAGYGYTF; DNA: TGTGCCATCAGTGAAGCAGGGTATGGCTACACCTTC
D: TRBD1; J: TRBJ2-5; V: TRBV7-9; size: -; CDR3: CASSLGDRVRETQYF; DNA: TGTGCCAGCAGCTTAGGGGACAGAGTTCGGGAGACCCAGTACTTC
D: -; J: TRBJ1-1; V: TRBV29-1; size: -; CDR3: CSVEAGQPGSAFF; DNA: TGCAGCGTTGAAGCCGGGCAGCCGGGGTCGGCTTTCTTT
D: TRBD2; J: TRBJ2-1; V: TRBV6-6; size: -; CDR3: CASTNPGTSGKNEQFF; DNA: TGTGCCAGCACTAACCCCGGGACTAGCGGGAAAAATGAGCAGTTCTTC
D: TRBD1; J: TRBJ1-2; V: TRBV9; size: few; CDR3: CASSLGQFYGYTF; DNA: TGTGCCAGCAGCCTGGGACAGTTTTATGGCTACACCTTC
D: -; J: TRBJ1-1; V: TRBV9; size: -; CDR3: CASSARLGGGEAFF; DNA: TGTGCCAGCAGCGCGAGGTTGGGTGGCGGTGAAGCTTTCTTT
D: TRBD2; J: TRBJ2-7; V: TRBV7-9; size: -; CDR3: CASSPGGIVYEQYF; DNA: TGTGCCAGCAGCCCGGGGGGGATTGTCTACGAGCAGTACTTC
D: TRBD1; J: TRBJ1-5; V: TRBV6-1; size: once; CDR3: CASRNTGGGQPQHF; DNA: TGTGCCAGCAGGAACACAGGGGGTGGTCAGCCCCAGCATTTT
D: -; J: TRBJ2-7; V: TRBV6-1; size: -; CDR3: CASSLQTDEQYF; DNA: TGTGCCAGCAGCTTACAGACAGACGAGCAGTACTTC
D: -; J: TRBJ2-2; V: TRBV29-1; size: -; CDR3: CSVLYGTGELFF; DNA: TGCAGCGTACTGTACGGGACCGGGGAGCTGTTTTTT
D: -; J: TRBJ1-3; V: TRBV6-4; size: -; CDR3: CASSDSGQSGNTIYF; DNA: TGTGCCAGCAGTGACTCAGGACAGTCTGGAAACACCATATATTTT
D: TRBD1; J: TRBJ2-7; V: TRBV4-1; size: few; CDR3: CASSQVGQASYEQYF; DNA: TGCGCCAGCAGCCAAGTGGGACAGGCGTCCTACGAGCAGTACTTC